This T cell receptor (beta chain) was sequenced during a study of blood T cell repertoires in COVID-19. About the research overall: Sites across the United States, Italy and Spain contributed samples from acute and convalescent COVID-19. PBMCs, B-cell-depleted T cells, or T cells were the source of the cDNA or gDNA that made up the material.

Germline lookup yields CDR1 LNHDA and CDR2 SQIVND (reference sequence). CDR3 size: 16 residues. With V trimmed by 8 bases and J by 6 bases, 19 bases remained unmatched. In the original analysis: Nucleated cell counts were estimated from reference gene primer amplification. Libraries were prepared by immunoSEQ multiplex PCR; TCRdb keeps only in-frame clonotypes and omits some of them. The V and J calls and clone size are taken from that table; D and trimming were inferred from the DNA. The profile shows about 190,000 clones, around nine tenths of them singletons. The chain is built from TRBV19 and TRBJ2-7, with 7 bases matching TRBD1. The receptor comes from a human donor in a cohort sampled during active COVID-19. The material sequenced was peripheral blood. DNA for the CDR3: TGTGCCAGTTCGAGAAGACAGGGACCTTCTCTTGGCGAGCAGTACTTC. As protein: CASSRRQGPSLGEQYF.